Listed below are T cell receptor beta chains from one sample, sequenced in a study of beta chain features in type 1 diabetes. Generated by immunoSEQ multiplex PCR, the TCRdb table keeps only in-frame clones and is missing some. The table includes some 350,000 clones, over 9% detected once. The sequencing input was central memory CD4+ T cells from blood. The receptors here all came from a man younger than 45 with type 1 diabetes. The CDR3 runs from the conserved cysteine through the conserved F or W. D genes are given only for firm matches. The size of a clone is reported for some rows only, either as once, few or many, or as a class for expanded clones.

>TRBV5-4|NA|TRBJ1-5|15|few
CASSLGGFGNQPQHF
TGTGCCAGCAGCTTAGGCGGTTTCGGGAATCAGCCCCAGCATTTT
>TRBV27|NA|TRBJ2-7|12|few
CASSLSFHEQYF
TGTGCCAGCAGTTTATCTTTCCACGAGCAGTACTTC
>TRBV5-4|NA|TRBJ2-5|15|NA
CASSPDPYTQETQYF
TGTGCCAGCAGCCCGGACCCATACACCCAAGAGACCCAGTACTTC
>TRBV9|TRBD1|TRBJ2-7|15|few
CASSVSTGSSYEQYF
TGTGCCAGCAGCGTCTCGACAGGGTCCTCCTACGAGCAGTACTTC
>TRBV7-2|NA|TRBJ2-4|14|NA
CASSVGPAENIQYF
TGTGCCAGCAGCGTGGGCCCAGCGGAAAACATTCAGTACTTC
>TRBV5-4|NA|TRBJ2-5|13|NA
CASSLDREETQYF
TGTGCCAGCAGCTTGGACAGGGAGGAGACCCAGTACTTC
>TRBV6-6|NA|TRBJ2-3|15|NA
CASRPSPESTDTQYF
TGTGCCAGCAGGCCATCCCCTGAGAGCACAGATACGCAGTATTTT
>TRBV28|TRBD2|TRBJ2-7|16|NA
CASSTGGSGSSYEQYF
TGTGCCAGCAGTACCGGGGGTAGCGGGAGTAGTTACGAGCAGTACTTC
>TRBV5-4|NA|TRBJ1-3|16|few
CASSQAWRDSGNTIYF
TGCGCCAGCAGCCAAGCTTGGAGAGACTCTGGAAACACCATATATTTT
>TRBV6-6|NA|TRBJ1-2|13|NA
CASSLTANYGYTF
TGTGCCAGCAGCCTGACAGCTAACTATGGCTACACCTTC
>TRBV6-6|NA|TRBJ2-7|15|NA
CASSKDLDRIGRQYF
TGTGCCAGCAGCAAAGATTTAGACAGGATTGGACGGCAGTACTTC